Below are 31 T cell receptor beta chains sequenced from a single sample in a study of shared clonotypes between healthy human individuals. Data came from immunoSEQ multiplex PCR; TCRdb stores just in-frame clones and leaves some out. The sample carries approximately 2.1 million clones, more than 85% recorded once. Sequencing was carried out using naive CD4+ T cells from PBMCs. Subset defined: CD45RA+ positively selected. Every receptor here comes from a man aged 18-30 years in good health. Some clones in this sample may be carry-over from other donors' samples.

The chain joins TRBV14 to TRBJ2-2; 10 positions match TRBD1. This CDR3 region has 15 residues. Germline CDR1 reads SGHDN; CDR2 reads FVKESK. The junction had 5 bases not matched to a gene; V was cut back by 5 bases and J by 5 bases. The CDR3 loop is CASSARQGATGELFF. CDR3 DNA: TGTGCCAGCAGCGCCCGACAGGGGGCGACCGGGGAGCTGTTTTTT.

This chain connects TRBV29-1 to TRBJ2-2, with 11 bases matching TRBD2. Germline V gene lookup returns CDR1 SQVTM and CDR2 ANQGSEA. V dropped 2 bases and J dropped 3; count of bases not matched to a gene: 8. There are 17 residues in the CDR3. The CDR3 DNA is TGCAGCGTTGAACCTAGCGGGAGGAGAGGATACACCGGGGAGCTGTTTTTT. This codes for CSVEPSGRRGYTGELFF.

The genes are TRBV6-5 and TRBJ1-4; D is ambiguous. The V gene lost 5 bases and the J gene lost 4 bases, with 11 bases spanning the gap. The CDR3 consists of 14 residues. Germline V gives CDR1 MNHEY, CDR2 SVGAGI. The CDR3 coding sequence is TGTGCCAGCAGTCACCGGGTCCGTAATGAAAAACTGTTTTTT. It codes for CASSHRVRNEKLFF.

This rearrangement joins TRBV29-1 to TRBJ1-4; D is undetermined. The CDR3 is made up of 12 amino acids. Germline CDR1 and CDR2: SQVTM and ANQGSEA. Trimming removed 4 bases at V and 8 bases at J, with 11 bases between. In nucleotides, the CDR3 is TGCAGCGTTGGGGCAGCCTACGAAAAACTGTTTTTT. Amino acids: CSVGAAYEKLFF.

The chain uses TRBV7-9 and TRBJ2-1; unclear D gene. CDR3 size: 16 residues. The germline V and J ends were trimmed by 6 bases and 9 bases, with 24 bases remaining between them. Germline CDR1 and CDR2: SEHNR and FQNEAQ (reference sequence). For the CDR3, the DNA is TGTGCCAGCAGTTTCGACCCGATTCGGGCGTTCACTGAGCAGTTCTTC. It translates to CASSFDPIRAFTEQFF.

CDR3 sequence (DNA): TGTGCCAGCAGTGACGCTGCAGCTAATGAAAAACTGTTTTTT. Translated, it gives CASSDAAANEKLFF. The chain employs TRBV2 and TRBJ1-4; no clear D gene. From germline, CDR1 is SNHLY and CDR2 FYNNEI. Trimming cost V 3 bases and J 3 bases, with 8 bases left between them. This CDR3 has 14 amino acids.

CDR3 protein: CASTVQGAVNTEAFF. The CDR3 DNA reads TGTGCCAGCACCGTACAGGGTGCGGTGAACACTGAAGCTTTCTTT. The chain uses TRBV7-6 and TRBJ1-1, with D possibly TRBD1 on 6 matching bases. The CDR3 contains 15 residues. The germline V gene has CDR1 SGHVS and CDR2 FNYEAQ. V lost 7 bases and J 0 bases, leaving 15 bases between the germline ends.

The genes are TRBV20-1 and TRBJ1-2; no reliable D call. Per the germline V gene, CDR1 is DFQATT and CDR2 is SNEGSKA (reference sequence). This CDR3 comprises 8 residues. The CDR3 loop is CSSHGYTF. CDR3 nucleotide sequence: TGCAGCTCACATGGCTACACCTTC.

This chain uses TRBV28 with TRBJ1-4; 7 nucleotides align to TRBD1. Trimming removed 6 bases from V and 3 bases from J; junction bases left unmatched: 10. This CDR3 comprises 16 residues. Per germline, CDR1 MDHEN and CDR2 SYDVKM. The CDR3 DNA reads as TGTGCCAGCAGCCTAAGACCGGGACAGTCTAATGAAAAACTGTTTTTT. This encodes CASSLRPGQSNEKLFF.

This rearrangement joins TRBV27 to TRBJ2-5; tentatively, D is TRBD1 (5 bases). V was trimmed by 2 bases and J by 4 bases, leaving 11 bases between them. Germline loops: CDR1 MNHEY, CDR2 SMNVEV (reference sequence). The CDR3 is 14 amino acids. CDR3 in DNA: TGTGCCAGCAGTTTACAGGGTGAAGGAGAGACCCAGTACTTC. Protein: CASSLQGEGETQYF.

This chain links TRBV11-2 with TRBJ2-3; no clear D gene. The CDR3 runs 16 residues. CDR1 SGHAT and CDR2 FQNNGV come from the germline V gene. V shed 5 bases and J shed 1 base, with 16 bases lying between them. CDR3 sequence (DNA): TGTGCCAGCAGCAGCTTAGGCCCAAGGGGCACAGATACGCAGTATTTT. Amino acid sequence: CASSSLGPRGTDTQYF. The whole variable domain, filled in from reference TRBV11-2 and TRBJ2-3, reads EAGVAQSPRYKIIEKRQSVAFWCNPISGHATLYWYQQILGQGPKLLIQFQNNGVVDDSQLPKDRFSAERLKGVDSTLKIQPAKLEDSAVYLCASSSLGPRGTDTQYFGPGTRLTVL.

The V and J genes are TRBV7-9 and TRBJ1-5, with D perhaps TRBD1 (6 bases). Trimming removed 0 bases from V and 4 bases from J, with 10 bases in between. Germline assignment: CDR1 SEHNR and CDR2 FQNEAQ (reference sequence). This CDR3 has 15 residues. The CDR3 sequence is CASSLAAGANQPQHF. The CDR3 DNA reads as TGTGCCAGCAGCTTAGCTGCGGGGGCGAATCAGCCCCAGCATTTT.

This sequence joins TRBV7-2 and TRBJ2-3; D remains ambiguous. Trimming shortened V by 6 bases and J by 6 bases, and 10 bases separated the two germline ends. Germline CDR1 SGHTA, CDR2 FQGNSA. The CDR3 has 12 residues. The CDR3 DNA follows: TGTGCCAGCAGGCTCCTTCGGGATACGCAGTATTTT. Translated: CASRLLRDTQYF. Supplemented by reference TRBV7-2 and TRBJ2-3, the full variable domain reads GAGVSQSPSNKVTEKGKDVELRCDPISGHTALYWYRQSLGQGLEFLIYFQGNSAPDKSGLPSDRFSAERTGGSVSTLTIQRTQQEDSAVYLCASRLLRDTQYFGPGTRLTVL.

The chain links TRBV4-2 to TRBJ1-5, with 8 bases identical to TRBD1. This CDR3 has 19 amino acids. Germline values: CDR1 LGHNA, CDR2 YNFKEQ. Losses at the gene ends were 0 bases for V and 2 bases for J; bases not matched to a gene: 12. The CDR3 DNA is TGTGCCAGCAGCCAAGATGCCCAGGGGGCCTATTCATGCAATCAGCCCCAGCATTTT. Translating gives CASSQDAQGAYSCNQPQHF.

The chain has TRBV10-3 and TRBJ2-4, with D maybe TRBD2 (5 bases). This CDR3 is 13 amino acids long. CDR1 and CDR2 (germline): ENHRY, SYGVKD. The V end was cut by 3 bases, the J end by 7 bases, with 10 bases between. CDR3 region: CAISEGEGNIQYF. CDR3 nucleotides: TGTGCCATCAGTGAAGGAGAGGGTAACATTCAGTACTTC.

This sequence joins TRBV7-9 and TRBJ2-5, with a tentative D call TRBD1 (6 bases). Per the germline V gene, CDR1 is SEHNR and CDR2 is FQNEAQ (reference sequence). Trimming removed 5 bases at V and 3 bases at J, with 16 bases between. The CDR3 covers 15 residues. This CDR3 reads CASSPRQGFEETQYF. Written as DNA, the CDR3 is TGTGCCAGCAGCCCCCGCCAGGGGTTTGAAGAGACCCAGTACTTC.

This sequence joins TRBV5-1 and TRBJ2-3; the D is unclear. CDR1 and CDR2 from the germline V gene are SGHRS and YFSETQ. V gave up 4 bases and J gave up 1 base, with 13 bases separating them. CDR3 size: 15 residues. CDR3 nucleotides: TGCGCCAGCAGCGGCCGGGTTGGGGGCACAGATACGCAGTATTTT. Encoded protein: CASSGRVGGTDTQYF.

A word on this clone: In the same sample, other DNA sequences code for this CDR3. J is TRBJ2-7 and V is TRBV11-3, with no clear D. This CDR3 is built from 12 residues. The germline V and J ends were trimmed by 2 bases and 3 bases, with 5 bases remaining between them. Looked up from germline, CDR1 is SGHNT and CDR2 is YENEEA. CDR3 loop: CASSLKGYEQYF. The CDR3 bases are TGTGCCAGCAGCTTAAAAGGCTACGAGCAGTACTTC.

The chain employs TRBV10-1 and TRBJ2-1; D is perhaps TRBD2 (6 bases). CDR1 WNHNN and CDR2 SYGVQD come from the germline V gene (reference sequence). This CDR3 has 16 residues. V was trimmed by 4 bases and J by 3 bases, leaving 16 bases between them. For the CDR3, the DNA is TGCGCCAGCAGTGGGAAGCGGGCCCTAAACTACAATGAGCAGTTCTTC. This encodes CASSGKRALNYNEQFF.

The rearrangement joins TRBV28 to TRBJ2-3; D may be TRBD2 (6 bases). From germline, CDR1 is MDHEN and CDR2 SYDVKM. With 3 bases removed from V and 0 bases from J, the gap between germline ends came to 16 bases. The CDR3 runs 17 residues. CDR3 coding DNA: TGTGCCAGCAGTTTTCTTAGGGACTCCCAAAGCACAGATACGCAGTATTTT. The encoded protein is CASSFLRDSQSTDTQYF.

The chain joins TRBV5-1 to TRBJ2-3; TRBD1 is a possible D gene (5 bases). The germline gives CDR1 SGHRS, CDR2 YFSETQ. The CDR3 loop spans 15 amino acids. The V end lost 2 bases, the J end lost 5 bases, and 15 bases lay between the germline ends. CDR3 loop: CASSLSGIEGDTQYF. CDR3 DNA: TGCGCCAGCAGCTTATCAGGGATCGAAGGAGATACGCAGTATTTT.

Only a few counts were recorded for this clone. The rearrangement uses TRBV30 and TRBJ1-5, with 7 bases lining up with TRBD1. V shed 8 bases, J shed 2 bases, and the junction held 12 bases outside the gene matches. The CDR3 is made up of 15 amino acids. CDR1 GTSNPN and CDR2 SVGIG come from the germline V gene (reference sequence). The CDR3 region is CAADRDVMGNQPQHF. CDR3 nucleotides: TGTGCCGCCGACAGGGACGTAATGGGCAATCAGCCCCAGCATTTT. Looking up the rest from reference TRBV30 and TRBJ1-5 gives the full variable domain: SQTIHQWPATLVQPVGSPLSLECTVEGTSNPNLYWYRQAAGRGLQLLFYSVGIGQISSEVPQNLSASRPQDRQFILSSKKLLLSDSGFYLCAADRDVMGNQPQHFGDGTRLSIL.

This clone was seen only once. DNA for the CDR3: TGTGCCTGGCGGACAGGAAATTCACCCCTCCACTTT. It codes for CAWRTGNSPLHF. The V and J genes are TRBV30 and TRBJ1-6; TRBD1 matches 7 bases. The CDR3 consists of 12 residues. V was clipped by 5 bases and J by 7 bases; unmatched bases: 2. CDR1 and CDR2 (germline): GTSNPN, SVGIG (reference sequence).

The chain recombines TRBV28 with TRBJ2-6, with D perhaps TRBD1 (6 bases). This CDR3 region has 12 residues. CDR1 and CDR2 (germline): MDHEN, SYDVKM. This CDR3 reads CAAGTSANVLTF. CDR3 in DNA: TGTGCAGCCGGGACAAGTGCCAACGTCCTGACTTTC.

V and J are TRBV5-1 and TRBJ2-7; TRBD2 matches 7 bases. V gave up 3 bases and J gave up 2 bases; unmatched junction bases: 11. This CDR3 comprises 16 residues. Per germline, CDR1 SGHRS and CDR2 YFSETQ. Here the CDR3 DNA reads TGCGCCAGCAGCTGGGCGGGGACTAACCGTGCCTACGAGCAGTACTTC. It encodes CASSWAGTNRAYEQYF. The full variable domain, with the rest looked up from reference TRBV5-1 and TRBJ2-7, is KAGVTQTPRYLIKTRGQQVTLSCSPISGHRSVSWYQQTPGQGLQFLFEYFSETQRNKGNFPGRFSGRQFSNSRSEMNVSTLELGDSALYLCASSWAGTNRAYEQYFGPGTRLTVT.

The chain has TRBV9 and TRBJ1-4; no firm D call. V was pared by 0 bases and J by 2 bases, with 11 bases between. CDR1 is SGDLS and CDR2 is YYNGEE in the germline V gene. There are 16 residues in the CDR3. Here the CDR3 DNA reads TGTGCCAGCAGCGTAGGGCCCCGGGCCACTAATGAAAAACTGTTTTTT. Its protein is CASSVGPRATNEKLFF. Full variable domain (missing parts from reference TRBV9 and TRBJ1-4): DSGVTQTPKHLITATGQRVTLRCSPRSGDLSVYWYQQSLDQGLQFLIQYYNGEERAKGNILERFSAQQFPDLHSELNLSSLELGDSALYFCASSVGPRATNEKLFFGSGTQLSVL.

This clone is a singleton in its sample. The rearrangement links TRBV29-1 to TRBJ2-3; 8 bases line up with TRBD2. CDR1 is SQVTM, CDR2 ANQGSEA, per germline. The CDR3 runs to 13 residues. V trimming: 7 bases; J trimming: 6 bases; junction bases outside the gene matches: 9. The CDR3 reads CSEGAGVDDTQYF. Written as DNA, the CDR3 is TGCAGCGAAGGAGCGGGAGTGGATGATACGCAGTATTTT.

The rearrangement uses TRBV6-5 and TRBJ2-7, with TRBD1 matching over 9 bases. CDR1 MNHEY and CDR2 SVGAGI come from the germline V gene. CDR3 length: 14 residues. The ends lost 6 bases at V and 2 bases at J; junction bases unmatched: 5. This CDR3 is CASRGQGFPYEQYF. The DNA of the CDR3 is TGTGCCAGCAGAGGACAGGGGTTCCCCTACGAGCAGTACTTC.

The chain links TRBV6-5 to TRBJ2-4; 7 bases line up with TRBD1. The CDR3 length is 14 residues. Trimming took 0 bases from V and 6 from J; bases not matched to a gene: 2. From germline, CDR1 is MNHEY and CDR2 SVGAGI. Written as DNA, the CDR3 is TGTGCCAGCAGTTACTCGGGACAGTTAAACATTCAGTACTTC. Protein sequence: CASSYSGQLNIQYF.

J is TRBJ1-5 and V is TRBV5-1; the match to TRBD1 covers 7 bases. The CDR3 length is 15 residues. With 4 bases clipped from V and 6 bases from J, the junction kept 10 bases outside the gene matches. Germline V gives CDR1 SGHRS, CDR2 YFSETQ. The CDR3 region is CASSPGAGGSQPQHF. CDR3 coding DNA: TGCGCCAGCAGCCCAGGGGCAGGGGGTAGTCAGCCCCAGCATTTT.

The chain joins TRBV18 to TRBJ1-1, with 9 bases lining up with TRBD1. V trimming: 4 bases; J trimming: 7 bases; junction bases outside the gene matches: 7. Germline-derived CDR1 and CDR2 are KGHSH and LQKENI. The CDR3 is 14 amino acids. The CDR3 spells CASSLGTGRREAFF. CDR3 DNA sequence: TGTGCCAGCTCACTCGGGACAGGGAGACGTGAAGCTTTCTTT.